The rows below give T cell receptor beta chains drawn from one sample of a study of cytomegalovirus exposure and HLA in healthy donors. Clones were sequenced by immunoSEQ multiplex PCR, and TCRdb holds only the in-frame ones, with some missing. The table records under 150,000 clones, 82% of them present only once. The material sequenced was PBMCs. All receptors come from a boy younger than 10 in good health and CMV-seronegative. Each CDR3 is given with its conserved first and last residue. The D gene is left open where the match is weak. Expanded clones get a size class; other rows say once, few or many, or leave the size out.

size: NA; D: NA; J: TRBJ2-3; V: TRBV12-2; DNA: TGTGCAAGTCGCTTTCCCGAGACTAGCGAAACAGATACGCAGTATTTT; CDR3: CASRFPETSETDTQYF
size: NA; D: TRBD2; J: TRBJ2-2; V: TRBV12-5; DNA: TGTGCTAGTGGTTTATGGGTGGGGACTAGCGGGAGGGCCGTGTCGGTCACCGGGGAGCTGTTTTTT; CDR3: CASGLWVGTSGRAVSVTGELFF
size: NA; D: NA; J: TRBJ2-2; V: TRBV7-4; DNA: TGTGCCAGCAGCTTAGTCGAGTTAAAATGGACAGCGAACACCGGGGAGCTGTTTTTT; CDR3: CASSLVELKWTANTGELFF
size: NA; D: NA; J: TRBJ1-1; V: TRBV6-5; DNA: TGTGCCAGCACCTCTTACACTGAAGCTTTCTTT; CDR3: CASTSYTEAFF
size: few; D: NA; J: TRBJ1-1; V: TRBV2; DNA: TGTGCCAGCAGTCCGGAAAGACAGGAACGGAACACTGAAGCTTTCTTT; CDR3: CASSPERQERNTEAFF
size: NA; D: NA; J: TRBJ1-2; V: TRBV6-1; DNA: TGTGCCAGCAGTGCCGACAGCTATGGCTACACCTTC; CDR3: CASSADSYGYTF
size: NA; D: NA; J: TRBJ1-1; V: TRBV30; DNA: TGTGCCTTTACCTTCCCGGGAGCTAAAATTGGGACTGAAGCTTTCTTT; CDR3: CAFTFPGAKIGTEAFF
size: NA; D: NA; J: TRBJ2-2; V: TRBV6-4; DNA: TGTGCCAGCAGTGACGAGGCCGGAAGAGGCACCGGGGAGCTGTTTTTT; CDR3: CASSDEAGRGTGELFF
size: NA; D: TRBD1; J: TRBJ1-4; V: TRBV19; DNA: TGTGCCAGTAGTATAGGGACAGGGATTATTGGTGAAAAACTGTTTTTT; CDR3: CASSIGTGIIGEKLFF
size: NA; D: NA; J: TRBJ1-3; V: TRBV6-5; DNA: TGTGCCAGCAGCACACAGACGAACTCTGGAAACACCATATATTTT; CDR3: CASSTQTNSGNTIYF
size: NA; D: NA; J: TRBJ2-5; V: TRBV9; DNA: TGTGCCAGCAGCGTAGCAGGGGAAGAGACCCAGTACTTC; CDR3: CASSVAGEETQYF
size: once; D: TRBD2; J: TRBJ2-3; V: TRBV5-1; DNA: TGCGCCAGCAGCTTGGGTGCTAGCGGGGGGGCCTATACGCAGTATTTT; CDR3: CASSLGASGGAYTQYF
size: NA; D: NA; J: TRBJ1-1; V: TRBV15; DNA: TGTGCCACCAGCCCTAGAGGGGGGAACACTGAAGCTTTCTTT; CDR3: CATSPRGGNTEAFF
size: NA; D: NA; J: TRBJ2-1; V: TRBV7-9; DNA: TGTGCCAGCAGCTCCCCGGGGAGCTCCTACAATGAGCAGTTCTTC; CDR3: CASSSPGSSYNEQFF
size: NA; D: TRBD1; J: TRBJ1-5; V: TRBV13; DNA: TGTGCCAGCAGCCAAGGACAGGGCGACGGTCAGCCCCAGCATTTT; CDR3: CASSQGQGDGQPQHF
size: few; D: NA; J: TRBJ1-2; V: TRBV7-2; DNA: TGTGCCAGCAGCCTCGCCTACCGGTCGCCTAACTATGGCTACACCTTC; CDR3: CASSLAYRSPNYGYTF
size: few; D: TRBD1; J: TRBJ1-2; V: TRBV5-4; DNA: TGTGCCAGCAGCATCGGACAGGCCGACTATGGCTACACCTTC; CDR3: CASSIGQADYGYTF
size: NA; D: NA; J: TRBJ2-7; V: TRBV7-9; DNA: TGTGCCAGCAGCTTAGGACAATACGAGCAGTACTTC; CDR3: CASSLGQYEQYF
size: NA; D: TRBD2; J: TRBJ2-5; V: TRBV28; DNA: TGTGCCAGCAGTGGGCGGGGGGGCGAGTCTAAGACCCAGTACTTC; CDR3: CASSGRGGESKTQYF
size: NA; D: TRBD1; J: TRBJ2-1; V: TRBV19; DNA: TGTGCCAGTAGTATAAAGAGGGGGCCCAATGAGCAGTTCTTC; CDR3: CASSIKRGPNEQFF
size: NA; D: TRBD1; J: TRBJ1-2; V: TRBV6-5; DNA: TGTGCCACCCAGGGGGCCCCCTTTGGGGGCTACACCTTC; CDR3: CATQGAPFGGYTF
size: once; D: TRBD1; J: TRBJ1-1; V: TRBV19; DNA: TGTGCCAGTACCACACCGCGGACAGGACACACTGAAGCTTTCTTT; CDR3: CASTTPRTGHTEAFF
size: once; D: NA; J: TRBJ2-1; V: TRBV19; DNA: TGTGCCAGTAGTATGTGGAGCGGGTCCTACAATGAGCAGTTCTTC; CDR3: CASSMWSGSYNEQFF